This T cell receptor (beta chain) originates from a study of tumor-infiltrating lymphocytes in primary liver carcinoma (TCRdb year 2017). A note on the overall study: The five patients, three men and two women aged 30 to 69 years, had hepatocellular carcinoma (four) or combined HCC and intrahepatic cholangiocarcinoma (one). Tumors of the five patients were stage T1-T3 N0M0 with maximum diameters of roughly 4.2 to 11 cm. Each sample produced about 3.65 to 7.5 million productive TCRbeta reads, and read depth showed no significant difference between tissue types. Across five regions of each liver tumor, along with adjacent normal tissue and blood, the study brought together TCRbeta repertoire sequencing, expression microarrays and whole-exome sequencing. A total of 35 specimens from 5 patients went through TCRbeta repertoire sequencing, namely 25 tumor regions, 5 adjacent noncancerous liver tissues and 5 peripheral blood samples. Agilent mRNA microarray profiling was performed on the 25 tumor region samples to relate TCRbeta repertoire diversity to the local molecular phenotype. Technical replicate repertoires showed high reproducibility, with mean shared-clone rates approximately 0.89 and correlation coefficients above 0.95.

Starting from 450 to 500 ng total RNA, TCRbeta-specific cDNA was produced by reverse transcription with a constant-region primer and ProtoScript II reverse transcriptase. TCRbeta libraries were built with three nested multiplex PCR rounds, a slightly modified ARM-PCR procedure. Sample barcodes and Illumina adapters were added in a final 25-cycle PCR with Deep VentR polymerase. Before sequencing, amplicons of 200-500 bp were purified from gel using a QIAquick gel extraction kit. TCRbeta amplicons were sequenced on an Illumina HiSeq 2500 with 250-bp paired-end reads. The study's own analysis went as follows. To recover full CDR3 sequences, reads were quality-trimmed using Trimmomatic v0.33 and paired reads were then merged using FLASH v1.2.11. MiGEC v1.2.1b assigned V, D and J germline segments to the rearranged TCRbeta sequences. Clonotype statistics, along with Shannon-Wiener diversity indices, were calculated using VDJtools v1.0.0. To reduce sampling bias, subsequent analyses other than the diversity analysis used only the 250 most abundant clonotypes in each sample. Using fastp trimming at Q25 and MiXCR clonotype assembly, TCRdb reanalyzed the public sequencing data and kept in-frame beta chains. Rows with a matching CDR3 protein are joined into one entry that keeps the most common DNA and genes. TCRdb, not the authors, supplied the V and J calls. This sample holds 95,000 to 100,000 distinct CDR3 sequences; approximately 70% were observed only once. Roughly 12% of the sample rests with the top ten.

Overall study outcomes, separate from this receptor: Bulk unsorted samples precluded comparing CD4+ and CD8+ T cell repertoires. Just about 8-25% of top clones turned up in all five regions of a tumor, which suggests spatial heterogeneity among tumor-infiltrating T cells. With just a few patients in the study, the authors point out that the findings should be validated in a larger study. Because only the TCR beta chain was sequenced and unpaired alpha chains were not captured, true repertoire diversity is likely underestimated. Repertoire overlap was found to be higher between tumor regions (mean approximately 35%) than between tumor-adjacent (roughly 17%) or tumor-blood (about 15%) pairs, consistent with antigen-driven expansion. A significantly larger repertoire fraction was made up by the top 250 clones in tumors than in blood (p = 0.039).

Without any cell sorting, total RNA and DNA were extracted together from about 20-30 mg of bulk tissue using the AllPrep DNA/RNA mini kit. Between November 2015 and early 2016, five patients in China with histopathologically diagnosed primary liver carcinoma had their tumors surgically resected. At the time of sampling, the patients were treatment-naive and had chronic HBV infection. Five spatially separated regions were sampled from each tumor: the superior, inferior, left-lateral and right-lateral poles, plus the tumor centre. According to histology, viable tumor cells made up more than 90% of every tumor sample. Fresh tumor and adjacent tissue pieces were bisected, with one half stored in RNAlater at -80 degrees C and the other half sent for histology. This clonotype appeared a few times. This receptor's antigen is unknown. Per-nucleotide qualities are absent, and no much larger clonotype sits a single base away.

Sequenced material: liver tumor tissue from sampling region 2. The sample's cell subset or site, from its label and the paper: tumor region T2, inferior pole. The TCR originated in a woman aged 60-70 years with primary liver carcinoma and hepatitis B virus infection.

The CDR3 has the sequence CSARGYSRGQTEAFF. The DNA sequence is TGCAGTGCTAGAGGGTATTCCAGGGGCCAGACTGAAGCTTTCTTT. In this chain, TRBV20-1 is recombined with TRBJ1-1, with TRBD1 as a weak D call on 6 bases. The CDR3 runs 15 amino acids, cysteine and phenylalanine included. The kept DNA is CDR3 alone, 45 bases in frame from the first base. The germline V gene encodes CDR1 DFQATT and CDR2 SNEGSKA (reference sequence). V is pared back by 1 base and J by 5 bases, with 17 bases lying between the germline termini.